The entry below gives a single T cell receptor beta chain sequence along with its context. Its antigen remains unidentified. This entry belongs to a study of OX40 agonist ivuxolimab in advanced cancers. On the study more broadly: At just under 85% male, the cohort had a mean age of about 55 years, ranging from 23 to 79.

Using immunoSEQ multiplex PCR, the repertoire was profiled, and TCRdb retains in-frame clones only, with some absent. The sample contains about 49,000 clones, under 90% of which appear only once. Study conclusions and caveats: The investigators did not determine what antigen specificity the expanded peripheral T cells had. Low levels of normalized T-cell clonal expansion also appeared in some nonresponders. Fewer expanded clones were found on average in CD4+ than in CD8+ T cells.

Sample: CD4+ or CD8+ T cells sorted from blood, taken in a trial of the OX40 agonist ivuxolimab. This TCR came from an adult with an advanced solid tumor such as melanoma, head and neck, liver or kidney cancer.

The CDR3: CASSSQGFYGYTF. The DNA of the CDR3 is TGTGCCAGCTCATCACAGGGTTTCTATGGCTACACCTTC. The chain uses TRBV18 and TRBJ1-2; D might be TRBD1 (6 bases). From germline, CDR1 is KGHSH and CDR2 LQKENI. The CDR3 sequence is 13 residues long. Deletions cut 5 bases from V and 4 bases from J, with 11 bases between.